The rows below give T cell receptor beta chains drawn from one sample of a study of T cells in Graves' hyperthyroidism and ophthalmopathy. TCRdb called the multiplex PCR reads again in MiXCR, with one record for every CDR3 protein. The data contain about 290,000 distinct CDR3 sequences, roughly 13% of them singletons. Sequencing was done on a sample of blood. Source of these receptors: a woman in her 40s with Graves' hyperthyroidism. The CDR3 runs from the conserved cysteine through the conserved F or W. The D gene is left open where the match is weak. Some rows mark clone size as missing; the rest say once, few, many or name a class of expanded clone.

>15|-|many|TRBV5-5|TRBJ1-5
CASSLESQANQPQHF
TGTGCCAGCAGCTTGGAATCTCAGGCCAATCAGCCCCAGCATTTT
>15|-|few|TRBV6-6|TRBJ2-1
CASSYSSGGYNEQFF
TGTGCCAGCAGTTACTCTAGCGGAGGATACAATGAGCAGTTCTTC
>15|TRBD2|many|TRBV2|TRBJ2-5
CASRTLRGSSKTQYF
TGTGCCAGCAGAACCCTCCGCGGGAGTAGCAAGACCCAGTACTTC
>14|-|many|TRBV6-1|TRBJ1-5
CASSPRGRGQPQHF
TGTGCCAGCAGCCCACGAGGGCGTGGGCAGCCCCAGCATTTT
>14|TRBD1|few|TRBV7-6|TRBJ1-6
CASSSGQGASPLHF
TGTGCCAGCAGCTCGGGACAGGGGGCTTCACCCCTCCACTTT
>14|-|many|TRBV2|TRBJ1-5
CASSYRGGNQPQHF
TGTGCCAGCAGTTACCGGGGCGGTAATCAGCCCCAGCATTTT
>13|-|few|TRBV7-7|TRBJ1-1
CASSHDKNTEAFF
TGTGCTAGCAGCCACGACAAGAACACTGAAGCTTTCTTT
>13|-|few|TRBV25-1|TRBJ1-2
CASSLSDRYGYTF
TGTGCCAGCAGCTTATCCGACCGCTATGGCTACACCTTC
>15|-|few|TRBV19|TRBJ1-5
CASSITSHPNQPQHF
TGTGCCAGTAGTATAACGTCACACCCAAATCAGCCCCAGCATTTT
>14|TRBD2|-|TRBV7-9|TRBJ2-1
CAIGGGENDNEQFF
TGTGCCATTGGGGGGGGAGAGAACGACAATGAGCAGTTCTTC
>19|-|-|TRBV20-1|TRBJ2-6
CSAGSRGTDFFSGANVLTF
TGCAGTGCTGGATCCCGCGGGACCGACTTTTTCTCTGGGGCCAACGTCCTGACTTTC
>14|TRBD1|few|TRBV27|TRBJ2-2
CASRLNRGAGELFF
TGTGCCAGCAGATTAAACAGGGGCGCCGGGGAGCTGTTTTTT
>13|-|-|TRBV6-1|TRBJ1-5
CASTPPGLGSQHF
TGTGCCAGCACTCCCCCCGGTTTAGGGTCCCAGCATTTT
>16|-|many|TRBV9|TRBJ2-3
CASSPRTPLLTDTQYF
TGTGCCAGCAGCCCTCGGACCCCGTTGCTCACAGATACGCAGTATTTT
>17|-|-|TRBV7-8|TRBJ2-2
CASSLAGAGRNTGELFF
TGTGCCAGCAGCTTAGCCGGCGCGGGGAGGAACACCGGGGAGCTGTTTTTT
>14|-|many|TRBV25-1|TRBJ2-1
CASSTDFSYNEQFF
TGTGCCAGCAGCACAGATTTTTCCTACAATGAGCAGTTCTTC
>13|-|many|TRBV19|TRBJ2-1
CASGPRTHNEQFF
TGTGCCAGTGGACCTAGAACCCACAATGAGCAGTTCTTC
>16|-|-|TRBV4-1|TRBJ1-3
CASSHLYRGTGNTIYF
TGCGCCAGCAGCCATCTATACCGGGGAACTGGAAACACCATATATTTT
>15|-|-|TRBV6-1|TRBJ2-6
CASREGYSGANVLTF
TGTGCCAGCAGAGAAGGATACTCTGGGGCCAACGTCCTGACTTTC
>11|TRBD1|many|TRBV20-1|TRBJ1-4
CSARDSEKLFF
TGCAGTGCAAGGGACAGCGAAAAACTGTTTTTT
>13|-|many|TRBV5-1|TRBJ2-5
CASSHGQQETQYF
TGCGCCAGCAGCCATGGACAGCAAGAGACCCAGTACTTC
>15|TRBD1|-|TRBV7-9|TRBJ1-6
CASSSGGQGRSPLHF
TGTGCCAGCAGCTCGGGGGGACAGGGGAGATCACCCCTCCACTTT
>10|-|many|TRBV29-1|TRBJ1-2
CSVEYRAYTF
TGCAGCGTTGAATACAGGGCGTACACCTTC
>14|TRBD1|-|TRBV4-2|TRBJ1-1
CASSPGTVDPEAFF
TGTGCCAGCAGCCCCGGGACAGTGGACCCTGAAGCTTTCTTT
>13|-|many|TRBV10-3|TRBJ2-7
CAIRGLIEGEQYF
TGTGCCATCAGAGGGTTAATCGAGGGCGAGCAGTACTTC
>12|TRBD1|-|TRBV6-2/TRBV6-3|TRBJ1-6
CASRIGGSPLHF
TGTGCCAGCAGGATAGGGGGCTCACCCCTCCACTTT
>14|-|few|TRBV20-1|TRBJ2-3
CSARTPTYTDTQYF
TGCAGTGCTAGAACGCCAACTTACACAGATACGCAGTATTTT
>14|TRBD1|many|TRBV6-1|TRBJ1-2
CASLRDRAAEGYTF
TGTGCCAGCTTGAGGGACAGGGCAGCGGAAGGCTACACCTTC
>15|-|-|TRBV7-9|TRBJ1-4
CASREGGRGNEKLFF
TGTGCCAGCAGGGAGGGTGGCAGGGGTAATGAAAAACTGTTTTTT
>13|TRBD1|many|TRBV6-5|TRBJ2-7
CASSYRDSYEQYF
TGTGCCAGCAGTTACCGGGACAGCTACGAGCAGTACTTC
>13|-|many|TRBV7-9|TRBJ1-2
CASSLGSDNGYTF
TGTGCCAGCAGCTTAGGTTCCGACAATGGCTACACCTTC
>14|-|-|TRBV27|TRBJ2-7
CASSSMGGYYEQYF
TGTGCCAGCAGTTCAATGGGGGGATACTACGAGCAGTACTTC
>14|-|many|TRBV28|TRBJ2-1
CASRTGQAYNEQFF
TGTGCCAGCAGGACAGGCCAAGCCTACAATGAGCAGTTCTTC
>15|-|many|TRBV19|TRBJ1-1
CASSIVAGSSTEAFF
TGTGCCAGTAGTATAGTGGCGGGATCTAGCACTGAAGCTTTCTTT
>13|-|-|TRBV7-6|TRBJ2-2
CASSRRKTGELFF
TGTGCCAGCAGCCGTCGAAAAACCGGGGAGCTGTTTTTT
>15|TRBD2|many|TRBV6-4|TRBJ2-1
CASSVGLAGYNEQFF
TGTGCCAGCAGTGTCGGACTAGCGGGATACAATGAGCAGTTCTTC
>13|-|many|TRBV7-2|TRBJ1-1
CASSRGMNTEAFF
TGTGCCAGCAGCAGGGGCATGAACACTGAAGCTTTCTTT
>16|TRBD1|few|TRBV12-3/TRBV12-4|TRBJ1-5
CASSLNRGQAGRPQHF
TGTGCCAGCAGCCTCAACAGGGGACAGGCTGGGAGGCCCCAGCATTTT
>17|-|-|TRBV12-3/TRBV12-4|TRBJ1-6
CASSPPRSAPYNSPLHF
TGTGCCAGCAGTCCCCCCCGATCAGCTCCCTATAATTCACCCCTCCACTTT
>20|TRBD1|few|TRBV5-6|TRBJ1-4
CASSSGTGGAFVGGDEKLFF
TGTGCCAGCAGCTCGGGGACAGGGGGCGCTTTTGTCGGCGGGGATGAAAAACTGTTTTTT
>15|-|many|TRBV6-1|TRBJ1-5
CASSDGRTSNQPQHF
TGTGCCAGCAGTGATGGCAGGACTAGCAATCAGCCCCAGCATTTT
>13|-|-|TRBV19|TRBJ1-1
CASSRKLNTEAFF
TGTGCCAGTAGTAGAAAACTGAACACTGAAGCTTTCTTT
>15|TRBD1|-|TRBV5-4|TRBJ2-4
CASSPGQGTQNIQYF
TGTGCCAGTTCACCGGGACAGGGAACCCAAAACATTCAGTACTTC
>12|-|many|TRBV9|TRBJ1-6
CASSVQNSPLHF
TGTGCCAGCAGCGTACAGAATTCACCCCTCCACTTT
>14|TRBD1|few|TRBV11-2|TRBJ2-7
CASSELRGTYEQYF
TGTGCCAGCAGCGAGCTCAGGGGGACCTACGAGCAGTACTTC
>13|-|many|TRBV28|TRBJ2-5
CASSGGSLGAQYF
TGTGCCAGCTCCGGGGGCTCCCTGGGGGCCCAGTACTTC
>15|-|many|TRBV11-2|TRBJ2-3
CASSLDYSGRDTQYF
TGTGCCAGCAGCTTAGATTATAGCGGTCGGGATACGCAGTATTTT
>13|-|many|TRBV5-1|TRBJ2-3
CASKGTFRDTQYF
TGCGCCAGCAAGGGGACCTTCCGAGATACGCAGTATTTT
>15|-|many|TRBV2|TRBJ2-7
CASSEAAGFSYEQYF
TGTGCCAGCAGTGAAGCGGCAGGATTCTCCTACGAGCAGTACTTC
>17|-|many|TRBV6-1|TRBJ2-7
CASSPEPGRLHTYEQYF
TGTGCCAGCAGTCCCGAACCGGGGCGGCTTCATACCTACGAGCAGTACTTC
>16|-|many|TRBV6-1|TRBJ2-1
CASSSKHPSSYNEQFF
TGTGCCAGCAGTTCCAAACATCCCAGCTCCTACAATGAGCAGTTCTTC
>17|TRBD1|many|TRBV7-9|TRBJ1-2
CASSLVATGGPDYGYTF
TGTGCCAGCAGCTTAGTGGCGACAGGGGGCCCTGACTATGGCTACACCTTC
>15|-|many|TRBV6-1|TRBJ1-1
CASRETGAPEAEAFF
TGTGCCAGCAGAGAGACGGGGGCCCCTGAAGCAGAAGCTTTCTTT
>12|-|-|TRBV28|TRBJ2-5
CASGPQSETQYF
TGTGCCAGCGGACCGCAATCGGAGACCCAGTACTTC
>17|TRBD2|many|TRBV27|TRBJ2-3
CASSSYRASGRADTQYF
TGTGCCAGCAGTTCCTATAGGGCTAGCGGGAGGGCAGATACGCAGTATTTT